The present T cell receptor beta chain was sequenced within a study of cytomegalovirus exposure and HLA in healthy donors. The study, taken as a whole, reports: A later analysis showed HLA-associated TCR beta chains outstripping equally common others in clonal expansion.

With regard to this clone: Antigen: not known.

From germline, CDR1 is SQVTM and CDR2 ANQGSEA. This CDR3 contains 12 residues. V was trimmed by 7 bases and J by 0 bases, leaving 9 bases between them. The primer mix had 60 Vbeta and 13 Jbeta primers. Libraries were prepared by immunoSEQ multiplex PCR; TCRdb keeps only in-frame clonotypes and omits some of them. In the table there are roughly 190,000 clones, approximately 80% of which are singletons. The source is a woman aged 25 to 39 in good health and CMV-seronegative. The V call is TRBV29-1, the J call TRBJ2-5; a possible D gene is TRBD2 (5 bases). The sequenced sample was PBMCs. The CDR3 DNA reads TGCAGCGCCGGGGAGTACCAAGAGACCCAGTACTTC. It translates to CSAGEYQETQYF.